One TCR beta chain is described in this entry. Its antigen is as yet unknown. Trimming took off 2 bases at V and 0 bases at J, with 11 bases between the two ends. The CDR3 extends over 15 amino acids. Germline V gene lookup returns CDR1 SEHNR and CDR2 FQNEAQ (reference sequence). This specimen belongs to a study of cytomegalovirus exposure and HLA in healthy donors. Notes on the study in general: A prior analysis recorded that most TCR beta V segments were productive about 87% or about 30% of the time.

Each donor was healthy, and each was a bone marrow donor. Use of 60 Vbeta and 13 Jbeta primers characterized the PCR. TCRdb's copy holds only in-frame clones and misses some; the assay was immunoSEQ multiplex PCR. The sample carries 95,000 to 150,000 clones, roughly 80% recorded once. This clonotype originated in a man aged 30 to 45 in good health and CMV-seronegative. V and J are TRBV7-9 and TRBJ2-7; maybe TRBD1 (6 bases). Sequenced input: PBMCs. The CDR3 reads CASSLSDRSSYEQYF. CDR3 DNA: TGTGCCAGCAGCTTAAGCGACAGGAGCTCCTACGAGCAGTACTTC.